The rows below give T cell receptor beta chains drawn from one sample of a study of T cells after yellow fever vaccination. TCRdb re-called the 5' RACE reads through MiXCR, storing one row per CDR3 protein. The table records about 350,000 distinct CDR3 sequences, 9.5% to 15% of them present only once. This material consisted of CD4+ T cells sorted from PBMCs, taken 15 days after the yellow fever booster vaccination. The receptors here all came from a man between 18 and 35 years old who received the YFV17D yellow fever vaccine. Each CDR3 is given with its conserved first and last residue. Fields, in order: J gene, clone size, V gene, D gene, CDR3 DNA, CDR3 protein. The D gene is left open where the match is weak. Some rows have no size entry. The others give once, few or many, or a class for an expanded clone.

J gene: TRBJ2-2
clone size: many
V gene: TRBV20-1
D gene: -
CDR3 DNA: TGCAGTGCTAGAGTTATAAACACCGGGGAGCTGTTTTTT
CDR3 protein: CSARVINTGELFF

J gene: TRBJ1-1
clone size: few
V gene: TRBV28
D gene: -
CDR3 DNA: TGTGCCAGCAGTTTGAACAGGGATGTTGAAGCTTTCTTT
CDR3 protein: CASSLNRDVEAFF

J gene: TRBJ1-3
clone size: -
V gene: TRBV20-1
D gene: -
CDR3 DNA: TGCAGTGCTCGGACTGGAAACACCATATATTTT
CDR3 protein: CSARTGNTIYF

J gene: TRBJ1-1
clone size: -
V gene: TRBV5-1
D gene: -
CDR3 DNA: TGCGCCAGCAGCTTCACGGGACTACCCAACACTGAAGCTTTCTTT
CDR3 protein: CASSFTGLPNTEAFF

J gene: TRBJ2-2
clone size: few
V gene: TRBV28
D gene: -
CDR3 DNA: TGTGCCAGCAGTTTATGGGCGGGGAACACCGGGGAGCTGTTTTTT
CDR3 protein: CASSLWAGNTGELFF

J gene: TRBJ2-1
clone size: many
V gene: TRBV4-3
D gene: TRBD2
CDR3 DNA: TGCGCCAGCAGCCAAGGACTAGCGGGGTACAATGAGCAGTTCTTC
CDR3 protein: CASSQGLAGYNEQFF

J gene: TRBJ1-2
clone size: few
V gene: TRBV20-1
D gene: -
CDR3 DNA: TGCAGTGCTAGGCATCACAGGGGCTACACCTTC
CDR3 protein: CSARHHRGYTF

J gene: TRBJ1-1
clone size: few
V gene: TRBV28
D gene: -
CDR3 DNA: TGTGCCAGCATCCGGGCGGGGGCAGGAAACACTGAAGCTTTCTTT
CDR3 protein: CASIRAGAGNTEAFF

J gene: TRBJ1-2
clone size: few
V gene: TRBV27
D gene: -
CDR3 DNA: TGTGCCAGTTGTCAGTCAGGGGCGGGCCCCCCTGGCTACACCTTC
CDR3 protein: CASCQSGAGPPGYTF

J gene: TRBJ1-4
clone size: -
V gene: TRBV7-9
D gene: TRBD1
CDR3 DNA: TGTGCCAGCAGCGCAGGGGCGGGACAGGGGGAAAAACTGTTTTTT
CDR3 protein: CASSAGAGQGEKLFF

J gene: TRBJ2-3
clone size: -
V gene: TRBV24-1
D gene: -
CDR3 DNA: TGTGCCACCAGTGATTTGGACAGGCTTCTCGCCACAGATACGCAGTATTTT
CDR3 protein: CATSDLDRLLATDTQYF

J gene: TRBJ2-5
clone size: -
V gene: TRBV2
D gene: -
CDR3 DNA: TGTGCCAGCAGACCCCCGGGACGGATGAGCTCAGAGACCCAGTACTTC
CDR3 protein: CASRPPGRMSSETQYF

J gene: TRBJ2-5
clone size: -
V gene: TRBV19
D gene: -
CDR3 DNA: TGTGCCAGTAGGCTGAGGACGCAAGAGACCCAGTACTTC
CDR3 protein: CASRLRTQETQYF

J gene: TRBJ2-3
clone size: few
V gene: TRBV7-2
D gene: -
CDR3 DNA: TGTGCCAGCAGTTGGACCGACACAGATACGCAGTATTTT
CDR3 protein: CASSWTDTDTQYF

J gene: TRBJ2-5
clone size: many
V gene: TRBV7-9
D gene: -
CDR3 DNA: TGTGCCAGCAGCCGACGAAGGGCGGGGGAGACCCAGTACTTC
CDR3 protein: CASSRRRAGETQYF

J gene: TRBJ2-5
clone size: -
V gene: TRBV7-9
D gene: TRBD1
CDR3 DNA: TGTGCCAGCAGCTTAGCTACAGGGGCGGGTCTCGAGACCCAGTACTTC
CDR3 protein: CASSLATGAGLETQYF

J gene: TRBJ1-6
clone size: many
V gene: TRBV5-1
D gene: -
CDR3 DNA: TGCGCCAGCAGCTTGGAGTTCCCGTTTTCCCCCCTCCACTTT
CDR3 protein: CASSLEFPFSPLHF

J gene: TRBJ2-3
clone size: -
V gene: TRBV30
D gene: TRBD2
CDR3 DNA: TGTGCCTGGAGTCGAGCGGGGGGCACAGATACGCAGTATTTT
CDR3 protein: CAWSRAGGTDTQYF

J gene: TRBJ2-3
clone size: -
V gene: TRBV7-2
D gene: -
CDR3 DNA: TGTGCCAGCAGCTTAGTGGCCCTAGCCACAGATACGCAGTATTTT
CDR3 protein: CASSLVALATDTQYF

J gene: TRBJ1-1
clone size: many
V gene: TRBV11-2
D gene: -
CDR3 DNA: TGTGCCAGCAGCACGACTGAGAACACTGAAGCTTTCTTT
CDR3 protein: CASSTTENTEAFF

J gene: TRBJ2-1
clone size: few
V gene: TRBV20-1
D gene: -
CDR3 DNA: TGCAGTGCGCCCGACAGTTCCGAGCAGTTCTTC
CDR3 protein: CSAPDSSEQFF

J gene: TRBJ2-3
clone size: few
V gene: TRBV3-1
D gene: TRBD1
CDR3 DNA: TGTGCCAGCAGCCCTATCGAGGGGGCCGGCACAGATACGCAGTATTTT
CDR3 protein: CASSPIEGAGTDTQYF